The present entry profiles one T cell receptor (beta chain) with its context. Trimming took 4 bases from V and 5 from J; bases not matched to a gene: 5. This CDR3 region has 15 residues. Germline-derived CDR1 and CDR2 are KGHDR and SFDVKD. Methods used by the authors: Amplification from reference gene primers served as the basis for estimated nucleated cell counts. Repertoires were generated with immunoSEQ multiplex PCR, while TCRdb's copy carries only in-frame clones and drops some. V and J calls and clone size are those listed in that table; D and trimming were worked out from the DNA. The sample lists 25,000 to 35,000 clones, roughly 82% occurring once. This record belongs to a study of blood T cell repertoires in COVID-19. The wider study: Italy, Spain and the United States were the sources of the convalescent and acute COVID-19 samples. T cells, B-cell-depleted T cells, or PBMCs provided the cDNA or gDNA that served as material.

The sample consisted of peripheral blood. The chain has TRBV24-1 and TRBJ2-5; 11 nucleotides line up with TRBD1. The source of this sequence is an older man with active or convalescent COVID-19. CDR3 coding DNA: TGTGCCACCAGTGAGACGGGACAGGGGGTGGAGACCCAGTACTTC. The encoded protein is CATSETGQGVETQYF.